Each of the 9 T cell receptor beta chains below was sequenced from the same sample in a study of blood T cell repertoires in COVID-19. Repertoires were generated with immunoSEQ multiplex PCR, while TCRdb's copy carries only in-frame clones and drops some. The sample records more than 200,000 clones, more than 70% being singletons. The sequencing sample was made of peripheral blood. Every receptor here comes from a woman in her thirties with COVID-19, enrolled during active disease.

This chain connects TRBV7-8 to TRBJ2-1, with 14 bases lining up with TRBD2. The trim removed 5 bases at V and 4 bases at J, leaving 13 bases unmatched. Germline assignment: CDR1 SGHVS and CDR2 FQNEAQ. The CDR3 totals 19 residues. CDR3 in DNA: TGTGCCAGCAGCCGAGGGACAGGGACTAGCGGGGGACGTTACAATGAGCAGTTCTTC. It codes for CASSRGTGTSGGRYNEQFF.

The CDR3 loop reads CSASASGSFRETQYF. CDR3 DNA: TGCAGTGCTAGTGCGAGCGGGAGTTTTAGAGAGACCCAGTACTTC. V is TRBV20-1 and J is TRBJ2-5; 8 bases are shared with TRBD2. Germline trimming cut 3 bases from V and 4 bases from J; bases unmatched to any gene: 10. The CDR3 totals 15 residues. Germline V gives CDR1 DFQATT, CDR2 SNEGSKA (reference sequence).

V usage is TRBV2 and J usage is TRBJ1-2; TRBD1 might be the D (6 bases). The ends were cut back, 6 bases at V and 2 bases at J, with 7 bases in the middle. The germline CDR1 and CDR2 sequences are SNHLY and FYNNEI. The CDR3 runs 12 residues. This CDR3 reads CASRGQNYGYTF. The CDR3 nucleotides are TGTGCCAGCAGGGGACAAAACTATGGCTACACCTTC.

The CDR3: CASSLVQMNTEAFF. As DNA, the CDR3 is TGTGCCAGCAGCTTAGTCCAGATGAACACTGAAGCTTTCTTT. The chain combines TRBV7-2 with TRBJ1-1; D ambiguous. Germline values: CDR1 SGHTA, CDR2 FQGNSA. This CDR3 is 14 amino acids long. V shed 1 base and J shed 0 bases, with 6 bases lying between them.

CDR3 sequence: CASSMSGGPGELFF. The CDR3 DNA reads as TGTGCCAGTAGTATGTCCGGGGGTCCCGGGGAGCTGTTTTTT. The chain couples TRBV19 to TRBJ2-2; D may be TRBD2 (6 bases). Trimming cost V 3 bases and J 6 bases, with 11 bases left between them. CDR1 and CDR2 (germline): LNHDA, SQIVND (reference sequence). This CDR3 has 14 residues. Variable domain in full (rest from reference TRBV19 and TRBJ2-2): DGGITQSPKYLFRKEGQNVTLSCEQNLNHDAMYWYRQDPGQGLRLIYYSQIVNDFQKGDIAEGYSVSREKKESFPLTVTSAQKNPTAFYLCASSMSGGPGELFFGEGSRLTVL.

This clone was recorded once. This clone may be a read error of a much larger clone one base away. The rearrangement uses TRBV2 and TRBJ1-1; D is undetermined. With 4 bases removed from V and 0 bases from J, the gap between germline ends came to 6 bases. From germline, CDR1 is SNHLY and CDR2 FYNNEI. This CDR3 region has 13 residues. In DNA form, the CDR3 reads TGTGCCAGCAGTGTACAGATGAACACTGAAGCTTTCTTT. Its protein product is CASSVQMNTEAFF.

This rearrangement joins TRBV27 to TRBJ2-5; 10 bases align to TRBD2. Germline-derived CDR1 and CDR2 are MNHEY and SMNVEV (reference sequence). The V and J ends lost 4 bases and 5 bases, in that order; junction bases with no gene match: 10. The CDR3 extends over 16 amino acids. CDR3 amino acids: CASSSGTEREGETQYF. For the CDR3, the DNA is TGTGCCAGCAGTTCAGGGACCGAGCGGGAGGGGGAGACCCAGTACTTC.

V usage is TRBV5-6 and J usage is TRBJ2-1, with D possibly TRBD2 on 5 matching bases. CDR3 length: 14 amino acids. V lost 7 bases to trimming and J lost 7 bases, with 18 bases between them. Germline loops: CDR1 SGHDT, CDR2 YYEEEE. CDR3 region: CASGAAEPPNEQFF. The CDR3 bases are TGTGCCAGCGGAGCAGCGGAACCGCCTAATGAGCAGTTCTTC.

This chain's CDR3 is CASSQGQVRYGYTF. Here the CDR3 DNA reads TGCGCCAGCAGCCAAGGACAGGTCCGCTATGGCTACACCTTC. The chain couples TRBV4-3 to TRBJ1-2; the D gene is possibly TRBD1 (6 bases). The CDR3 is 14 residues long. Germline V gene sequence: CDR1 LGHNA, CDR2 YSLEER. V lost 1 base, J lost 4 bases, and 10 bases lay in between.